This paragraph reports one T cell receptor (beta chain). A far larger clone is off by one base, so a read error is likely. According to the study, TCR beta libraries were built with iRepertoire HTBI primers and CDR3-region Arm-PCR. TCRdb re-called the multiplex PCR reads through MiXCR, storing one row per CDR3 protein. The data contain 300,000 to 400,000 distinct CDR3 sequences, roughly a sixth of them seen just once; the ten biggest clones take up 30%. Noted time point: newly diagnosed GD, antithyroid drugs for less than 3 months. TCR sequences were obtained from RNA taken from PBMCs. Germline V CDR1 and CDR2: SGHRS, YFSETQ. This CDR3 has 13 residues. The source of the sample is a study of regulatory T cells in long-lasting Graves disease. This sample was shared with a second study, whose subject was T cells in Graves' hyperthyroidism and ophthalmopathy. This second report adds: HTBI primers drove first-round RT-PCR of the TCR CDR3.

The chain is built from TRBV5-1 and TRBJ2-1, with TRBD2 as a possible D gene (7 bases). The TCR sequence derives from a middle-aged man with Graves disease. The sequencing here drew on peripheral blood mononuclear cells (PBMCs), taken at new diagnosis, from a patient treated with antithyroid drugs. This chain's CDR3 is CASSGTNCNEQFF. CDR3 DNA: TGTGCCAGCAGCGGGACAAATTGCAATGAGCAGTTCTTC. The whole variable domain, remainder taken from reference TRBV5-1 and TRBJ2-1, is KAGVTQTPRYLIKTRGQQVTLSCSPISGHRSVSWYQQTPGQGLQFLFEYFSETQRNKGNFPGRFSGRQFSNSRSEMNVSTLELGDSALYLCASSGTNCNEQFFGPGTRLTVL.